The clone carrying this TCR beta chain was observed a handful of times. Its antigen remains unidentified. This sample stems from a study of T-cell memory formation after mild COVID-19. Whole-study findings and limits: Contracting clones localized mainly to CM and EM when CD4+ and mainly to EMRA when CD8+. Day 15 to 85 contracting clones showed balanced CD4/CD8; later expanders leaned CD4+.

One entry per CDR3 protein, called by TCRdb with MiXCR from the 5' RACE reads. The sample shows hundreds of thousands of distinct CDR3 sequences, 15% to 20% of them seen only once. V trimming: 1 base; J trimming: 4 bases; junction bases outside the gene matches: 8. This CDR3 spans 16 amino acids. Germline V gives CDR1 SGHKS, CDR2 YYEKEE (reference sequence). The rearrangement uses TRBV5-5 and TRBJ2-1; the match to TRBD2 covers 7 bases. This clonotype was obtained from a man younger than 35 who had mild COVID-19 (a few samples of this study predate the infection). Cell type and time point are not known. The sequenced sample consisted of PBMCs or a T cell subset sorted from them (not recorded which). This chain's CDR3 is CASSLSGNNFYNEQFF. CDR3 sequence (DNA): TGTGCCAGCAGCTTGAGCGGGAATAACTTTTACAATGAGCAGTTCTTC.